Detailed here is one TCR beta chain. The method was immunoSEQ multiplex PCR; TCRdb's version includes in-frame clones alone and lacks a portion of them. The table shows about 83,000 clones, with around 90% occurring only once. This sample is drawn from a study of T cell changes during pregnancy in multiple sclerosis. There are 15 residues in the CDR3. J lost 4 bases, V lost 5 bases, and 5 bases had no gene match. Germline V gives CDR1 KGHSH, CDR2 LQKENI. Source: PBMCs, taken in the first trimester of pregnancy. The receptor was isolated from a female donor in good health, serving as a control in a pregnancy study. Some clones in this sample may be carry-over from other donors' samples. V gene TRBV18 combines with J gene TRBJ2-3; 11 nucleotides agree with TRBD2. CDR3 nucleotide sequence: TGTGCCAGCTCATTACTAGCGGGAGACCCAGATACGCAGTATTTT. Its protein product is CASSLLAGDPDTQYF.